This TCR beta chain was recorded in a study of cytomegalovirus exposure and HLA in healthy donors. Background on the study: As an earlier analysis found, around 190 million T cells yielded 100 million to 130 million unique TCR beta sequences. Study-wide results and limits: In an earlier analysis, most TCR beta V segments were productive about 87% or about 30% of the time. The majority of TCR sequences were rare, yet some public TCRs appeared in many donors.

PCR employed 60 Vbeta and 13 Jbeta primers. Repertoires were generated with immunoSEQ multiplex PCR, while TCRdb's copy carries only in-frame clones and drops some. The top ten clones hold around 8.6% of a sample with 110,000 or so clones, 60% to 80% of them seen once. To note about this clone: Its antigen remains unknown.

Germline V gene data show CDR1 as LGHNT and CDR2 as FRNRAP. V shed 5 bases and J shed 1 base, with 5 bases lying between them. This CDR3 region has 12 residues. The chain has TRBV12-5 and TRBJ2-5; no clear D gene. The origin of this receptor is a woman aged 35 to 49 in good health and CMV-seropositive. Material: PBMCs. For the CDR3, the DNA is TGTGCTAGTGGTCCGTTCCAAGAGACCCAGTACTTC. Its protein is CASGPFQETQYF. Full variable domain (missing parts from reference TRBV12-5 and TRBJ2-5): DARVTQTPRHKVTEMGQEVTMRCQPILGHNTVFWYRQTMMQGLELLAYFRNRAPLDDSGMPKDRFSAEMPDATLATLKIQPSEPRDSAVYFCASGPFQETQYFGPGTRLLVL.